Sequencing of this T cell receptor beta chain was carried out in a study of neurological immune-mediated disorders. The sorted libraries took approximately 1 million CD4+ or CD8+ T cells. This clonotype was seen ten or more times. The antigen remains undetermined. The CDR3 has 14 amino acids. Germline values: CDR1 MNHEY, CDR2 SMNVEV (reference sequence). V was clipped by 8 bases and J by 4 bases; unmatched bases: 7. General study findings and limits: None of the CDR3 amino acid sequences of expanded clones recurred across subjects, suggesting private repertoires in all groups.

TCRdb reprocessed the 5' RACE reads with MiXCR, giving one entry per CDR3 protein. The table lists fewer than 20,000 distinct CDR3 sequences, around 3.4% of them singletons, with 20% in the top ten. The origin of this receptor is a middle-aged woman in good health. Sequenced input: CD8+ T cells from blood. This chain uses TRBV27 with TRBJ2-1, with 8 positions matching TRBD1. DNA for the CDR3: TGTGCCAGCTCACACCAGGGGGCGTACAATGAGCAGTTCTTC. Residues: CASSHQGAYNEQFF.